These T cell receptor beta chains were read from a single sample in a study of CD8+ T cells in alopecia areata. Assay: immunoSEQ multiplex PCR; the TCRdb copy retains only in-frame clones and omits some. The sample contains about 42,000 clones, roughly 92% of which appear only once. Material: CD8+ T cells sorted from blood, obtained at week 24, from a patient treated with tofacitinib. The receptors were sampled from a human donor with alopecia areata. Both conserved end residues are part of each CDR3. The D gene is left open where the match is weak. A row's size may be missing; if present it is once, few, many or a size class.

>12|TRBJ2-3|TRBV27|NA|NA
CASRGIHYTQYF
TGTGCCAGCAGAGGGATTCACTATACGCAGTATTTT
>14|TRBJ1-5|TRBV7-9|NA|NA
CASSLSDRNQPQHF
TGTGCCAGCAGCTTAAGTGACAGGAACCAGCCCCAGCATTTT
>13|TRBJ2-7|TRBV29-1|few|TRBD1
CSVESGTGTEQYF
TGCAGCGTTGAAAGCGGGACAGGGACCGAGCAGTACTTC
>15|TRBJ2-1|TRBV19|NA|NA
CASSTLGVGNNEQFF
TGTGCCAGTAGTACACTCGGGGTAGGGAACAATGAGCAGTTCTTC
>16|TRBJ2-3|TRBV7-9|NA|TRBD1
CASSPPGTALLDTQYF
TGTGCCAGCAGCCCACCCGGGACAGCCCTTCTAGATACGCAGTATTTT
>12|TRBJ2-1|TRBV27|NA|NA
CASSLSYNEQFF
TGTGCCAGCAGTTTATCCTACAATGAGCAGTTCTTC
>13|TRBJ2-7|TRBV29-1|NA|NA
CSVLGTGNPEQYF
TGCAGCGTATTAGGGACGGGAAACCCCGAGCAGTACTTC
>14|TRBJ1-1|TRBV7-9|NA|NA
CASSSGQTNTEAFF
TGTGCCAGCAGCTCTGGACAAACGAACACTGAAGCTTTCTTT
>12|TRBJ2-7|TRBV5-1|NA|NA
CASSLEGYEQYF
TGCGCCAGCAGCTTGGAGGGCTACGAGCAGTACTTC
>15|TRBJ2-3|TRBV6-5|once|TRBD2
CASSYGTSGGDTQYF
TGTGCCAGCAGTTACGGGACTAGCGGGGGAGATACGCAGTATTTT
>12|TRBJ2-1|TRBV7-9|NA|NA
CASSPSHGEQFF
TGTGCCAGCAGCCCTTCTCATGGTGAGCAGTTCTTC
>12|TRBJ2-3|TRBV30|NA|NA
CAWSDNTDTQYF
TGTGCCTGGAGTGACAACACAGATACGCAGTATTTT
>14|TRBJ1-6|TRBV4-1|NA|NA
CASSQGAANSPLHF
TGCGCCAGCAGCCAAGGGGCAGCCAATTCACCCCTCCACTTT
>13|TRBJ2-7|TRBV19|NA|NA
CASSMGYSYEQYF
TGTGCCAGTAGTATGGGTTACTCCTACGAGCAGTACTTC
>14|TRBJ2-5|TRBV4-3|NA|NA
CASSQDIDQETQYF
TGCGCCAGCAGCCAAGATATAGACCAAGAGACCCAGTACTTC
>14|TRBJ2-5|TRBV7-2|NA|NA
CASSLFAGGETQYF
TGTGCCAGCAGCTTATTCGCAGGAGGGGAGACCCAGTACTTC
>14|TRBJ1-3|TRBV7-9|NA|NA
CASSRDRSGNTIYF
TGTGCCAGCAGCCGTGACAGGTCTGGAAACACCATATATTTT
>12|TRBJ2-7|TRBV28|NA|NA
CASSSYSYEQYF
TGTGCCAGCAGTTCCTACTCCTACGAGCAGTACTTC
>16|TRBJ2-7|TRBV5-4|NA|TRBD2
CASSSQWTSESYEQYF
TGTGCCAGCAGCTCACAATGGACTAGTGAGTCCTACGAGCAGTACTTC
>17|TRBJ2-1|TRBV4-1|NA|TRBD2
CASSQDFGTSGYNEQFF
TGCGCCAGCAGCCAAGATTTTGGGACTAGCGGGTACAATGAGCAGTTCTTC
>17|TRBJ1-2|TRBV13|NA|NA
CASSSQTQQARPYGYTF
TGTGCCAGCAGCTCCCAAACCCAGCAGGCACGACCATATGGCTACACCTTC
>16|TRBJ2-2|TRBV7-9|NA|TRBD1
CASSISLQGAAGELFF
TGTGCCAGCAGCATATCTCTTCAGGGGGCGGCCGGGGAGCTGTTTTTT
>13|TRBJ2-7|TRBV29-1|once|NA
CSAESQQDYEQYF
TGCAGCGCCGAGTCACAGCAGGACTACGAGCAGTACTTC
>15|TRBJ1-1|TRBV4-2|NA|NA
CASSQERVPVTEAFF
TGTGCCAGCAGCCAAGAAAGGGTCCCGGTAACTGAAGCTTTCTTT
>13|TRBJ2-3|TRBV11-2|NA|NA
CASRFDVFPEQYF
TGTGCCAGCAGGTTTGACGTCTTCCCGGAGCAGTATTTT
>12|TRBJ2-1|TRBV11-2|NA|NA
CASSLAYDEQFF
TGTGCCAGCAGCCTAGCATACGATGAGCAGTTCTTC
>12|TRBJ1-1|TRBV7-9|NA|NA
CASTLPTTEAFF
TGTGCCAGCACCCTTCCTACGACTGAAGCTTTCTTT
>17|TRBJ2-3|TRBV6-1|NA|NA
CASSELGVPGNTDTQYF
TGTGCCAGCAGTGAACTCGGGGTGCCAGGAAACACAGATACGCAGTATTTT
>13|TRBJ2-7|TRBV28|NA|NA
CASSAGDPYEQYF
TGTGCCAGCAGTGCAGGGGATCCCTACGAGCAGTACTTC
>13|TRBJ2-1|TRBV7-9|NA|NA
CASSTNSGNEQFF
TGTGCCAGCAGCACCAACAGCGGGAATGAGCAGTTCTTC
>15|TRBJ2-5|TRBV13|once|NA
CASSLYYRVKETQYF
TGTGCCAGCAGCCTCTATTACAGGGTAAAGGAGACCCAGTACTTC
>18|TRBJ2-1|TRBV7-9|NA|NA
CASSLLGGGRPPYNEQFF
TGTGCCAGCAGCTTACTGGGCGGGGGCCGACCCCCCTACAATGAGCAGTTCTTC
>13|TRBJ2-4|TRBV27|NA|NA
CASSPPGLFIQYF
TGTGCCAGCAGCCCGCCGGGACTTTTTATTCAGTACTTC
>14|TRBJ2-2|TRBV5-6|NA|TRBD1
CASSWDRNTGELFF
TGTGCCAGCAGTTGGGACAGGAACACCGGGGAGCTGTTTTTT
>14|TRBJ2-7|TRBV29-1|NA|NA
CSVGNPAKAYEQYF
TGCAGCGTTGGGAACCCGGCCAAAGCCTACGAGCAGTACTTC
>14|TRBJ2-2|TRBV27|NA|NA
CASSLAVNTGELFF
TGTGCCAGCAGTTTGGCTGTGAACACCGGGGAGCTGTTTTTT
>17|TRBJ2-2|TRBV10-3|NA|NA
CAISDFGEQLDAGELFF
TGTGCCATCAGTGACTTCGGGGAGCAACTCGACGCCGGGGAGCTGTTTTTT
>17|TRBJ2-7|TRBV7-7|NA|TRBD2
CASSPGLAGGGFYEQYF
TGTGCTAGCAGCCCCGGACTAGCGGGGGGCGGATTCTACGAGCAGTACTTC
>14|TRBJ2-2|TRBV27|NA|NA
CASSLLRVTGELFF
TGTGCCAGCAGTTTATTAAGGGTCACCGGGGAGCTGTTTTTT
>14|TRBJ2-7|TRBV7-2|NA|TRBD2
CASSFGGGSCEQYF
TGTGCCAGCAGCTTCGGCGGGGGGTCCTGCGAGCAGTACTTC
>14|TRBJ2-2|TRBV4-1|NA|NA
CASSQGGRDGELFF
TGCGCCAGCAGCCAAGGGGGACGGGACGGGGAGCTGTTTTTT
>12|TRBJ2-5|TRBV7-9|NA|TRBD2
CASTPGGETQYF
TGTGCCAGCACCCCGGGGGGGGAGACCCAGTACTTC
>15|TRBJ1-2|TRBV7-8|NA|NA
CASSPAGTYSSGYTF
TGTGCCAGCAGCCCCGCCGGGACTTATAGTTCAGGCTACACCTTC
>18|TRBJ2-5|TRBV7-7|NA|TRBD2
CASSFPDTSGGDQETQYF
TGTGCTAGCAGCTTCCCTGATACTAGCGGGGGAGACCAAGAGACCCAGTACTTC
>11|TRBJ2-7|TRBV2|NA|NA
CASSMEDEQYF
TGTGCCAGCAGTATGGAGGACGAGCAGTACTTC